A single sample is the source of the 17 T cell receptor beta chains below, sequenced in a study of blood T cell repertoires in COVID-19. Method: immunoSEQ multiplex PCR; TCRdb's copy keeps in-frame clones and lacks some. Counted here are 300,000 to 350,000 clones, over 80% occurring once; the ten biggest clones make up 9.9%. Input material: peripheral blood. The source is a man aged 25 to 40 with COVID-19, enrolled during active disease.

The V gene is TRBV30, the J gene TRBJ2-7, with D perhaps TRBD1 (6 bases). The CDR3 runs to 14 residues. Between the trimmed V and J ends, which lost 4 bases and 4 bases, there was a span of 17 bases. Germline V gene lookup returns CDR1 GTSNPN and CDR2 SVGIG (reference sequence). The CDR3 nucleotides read TGTGCCTGGATCAGAGGGGGAAAGAAGTACGAGCAGTACTTC. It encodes CAWIRGGKKYEQYF.

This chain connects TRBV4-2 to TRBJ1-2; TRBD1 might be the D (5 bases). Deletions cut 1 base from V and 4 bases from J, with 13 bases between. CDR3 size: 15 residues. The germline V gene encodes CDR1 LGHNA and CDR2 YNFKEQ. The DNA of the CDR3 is TGTGCCAGCAGCCAAGGGTCAGGGATGGGCTATGGCTACACCTTC. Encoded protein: CASSQGSGMGYGYTF.

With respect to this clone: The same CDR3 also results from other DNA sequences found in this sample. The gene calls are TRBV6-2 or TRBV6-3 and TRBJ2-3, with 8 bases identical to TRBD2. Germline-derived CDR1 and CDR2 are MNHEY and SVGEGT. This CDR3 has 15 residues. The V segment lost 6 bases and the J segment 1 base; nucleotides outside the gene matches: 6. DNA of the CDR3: TGTGCCAGCAGCCTCGGGACTAGGGGCACAGATACGCAGTATTTT. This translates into CASSLGTRGTDTQYF.

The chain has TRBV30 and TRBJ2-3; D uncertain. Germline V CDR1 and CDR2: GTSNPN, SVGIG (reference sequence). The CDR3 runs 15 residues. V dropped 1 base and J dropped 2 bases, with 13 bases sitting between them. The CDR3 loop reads CAWSERVTFTDTQYF. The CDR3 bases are TGTGCCTGGAGTGAACGGGTGACCTTCACAGATACGCAGTATTTT.

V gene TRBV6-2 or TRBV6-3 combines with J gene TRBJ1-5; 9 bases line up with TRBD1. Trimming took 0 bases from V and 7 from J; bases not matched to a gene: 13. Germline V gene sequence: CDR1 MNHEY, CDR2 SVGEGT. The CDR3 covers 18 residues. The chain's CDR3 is CASSYSGSRGTGRQPQHF. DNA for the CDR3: TGTGCCAGCAGTTACTCAGGGAGCCGCGGGACAGGGCGCCAGCCCCAGCATTTT.

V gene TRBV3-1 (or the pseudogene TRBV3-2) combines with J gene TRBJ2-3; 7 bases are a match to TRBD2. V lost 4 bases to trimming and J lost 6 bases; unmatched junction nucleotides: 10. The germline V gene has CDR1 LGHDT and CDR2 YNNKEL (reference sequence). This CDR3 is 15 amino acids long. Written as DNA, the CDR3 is TGTGCCAGCAGCCGGACGCGGGGGATGACGGATACGCAGTATTTT. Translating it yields CASSRTRGMTDTQYF.

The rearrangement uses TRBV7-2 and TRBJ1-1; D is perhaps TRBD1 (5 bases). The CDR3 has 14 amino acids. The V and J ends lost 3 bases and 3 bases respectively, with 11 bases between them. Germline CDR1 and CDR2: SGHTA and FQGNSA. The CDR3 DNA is TGTGCCAGCAGCTTGCGGGGGTCATACACTGAAGCTTTCTTT. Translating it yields CASSLRGSYTEAFF.

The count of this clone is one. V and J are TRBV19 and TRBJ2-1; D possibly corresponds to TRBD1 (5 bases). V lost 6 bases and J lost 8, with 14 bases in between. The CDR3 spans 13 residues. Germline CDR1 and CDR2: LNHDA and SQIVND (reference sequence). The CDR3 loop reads CASSPTQGYEQFF. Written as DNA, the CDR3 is TGTGCCAGTAGCCCCACTCAGGGCTATGAGCAGTTCTTC.

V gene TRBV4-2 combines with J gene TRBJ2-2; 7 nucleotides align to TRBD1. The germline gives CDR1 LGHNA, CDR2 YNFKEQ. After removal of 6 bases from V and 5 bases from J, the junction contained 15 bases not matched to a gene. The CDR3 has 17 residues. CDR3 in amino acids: CASRQGRTVVKTGELFF. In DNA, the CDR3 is TGTGCCAGCAGACAGGGGCGGACCGTGGTTAAGACCGGGGAGCTGTTTTTT.

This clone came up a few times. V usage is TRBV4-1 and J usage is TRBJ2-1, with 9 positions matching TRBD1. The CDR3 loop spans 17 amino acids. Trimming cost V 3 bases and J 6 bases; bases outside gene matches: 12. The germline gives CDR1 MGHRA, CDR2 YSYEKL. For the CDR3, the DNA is TGCGCCAGCAGCCACCAGCCCGGGGACAGGGTAGGCAATGAGCAGTTCTTC. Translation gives CASSHQPGDRVGNEQFF.

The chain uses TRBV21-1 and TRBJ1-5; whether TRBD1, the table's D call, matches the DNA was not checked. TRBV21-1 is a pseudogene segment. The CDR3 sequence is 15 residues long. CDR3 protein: CASSEDRERNQPQHF. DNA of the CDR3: TGTGCCAGCAGCGAAGACAGGGAGCGCAATCAGCCCCAGCATTTT.

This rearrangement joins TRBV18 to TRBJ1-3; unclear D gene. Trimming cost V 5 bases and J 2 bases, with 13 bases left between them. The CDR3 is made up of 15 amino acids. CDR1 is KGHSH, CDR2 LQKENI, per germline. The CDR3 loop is CASSTYTSPGNTIYF. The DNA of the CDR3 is TGTGCCAGCTCAACTTATACGAGTCCTGGAAACACCATATATTTT.

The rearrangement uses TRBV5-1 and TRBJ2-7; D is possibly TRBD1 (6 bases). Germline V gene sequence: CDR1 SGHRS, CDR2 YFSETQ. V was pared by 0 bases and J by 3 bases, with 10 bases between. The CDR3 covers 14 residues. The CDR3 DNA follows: TGCGCCAGCAGCTTGGACAGGGAATTCTACGAGCAGTACTTC. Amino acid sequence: CASSLDREFYEQYF.

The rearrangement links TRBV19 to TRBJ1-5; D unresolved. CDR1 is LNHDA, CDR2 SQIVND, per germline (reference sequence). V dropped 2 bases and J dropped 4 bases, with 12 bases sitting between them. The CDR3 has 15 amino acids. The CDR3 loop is CASSIRHRSNQPQHF. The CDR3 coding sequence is TGTGCCAGTAGTATAAGGCACAGAAGTAATCAGCCCCAGCATTTT.

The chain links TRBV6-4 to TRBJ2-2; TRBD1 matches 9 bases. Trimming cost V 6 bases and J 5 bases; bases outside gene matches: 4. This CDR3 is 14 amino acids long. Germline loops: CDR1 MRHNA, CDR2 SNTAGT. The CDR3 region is CASRQGAGTGELFF. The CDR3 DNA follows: TGTGCCAGCAGACAGGGGGCTGGAACCGGGGAGCTGTTTTTT.

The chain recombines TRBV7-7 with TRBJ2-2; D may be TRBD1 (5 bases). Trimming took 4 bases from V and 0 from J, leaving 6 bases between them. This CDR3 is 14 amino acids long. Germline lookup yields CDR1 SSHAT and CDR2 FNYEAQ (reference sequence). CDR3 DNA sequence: TGTGCCAGCAGCTCGACAGCGAACACCGGGGAGCTGTTTTTT. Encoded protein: CASSSTANTGELFF.

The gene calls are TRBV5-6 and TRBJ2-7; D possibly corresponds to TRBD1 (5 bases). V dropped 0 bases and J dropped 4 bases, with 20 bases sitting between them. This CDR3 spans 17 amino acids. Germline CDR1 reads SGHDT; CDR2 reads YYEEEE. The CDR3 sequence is CASSLGVAETVRYEQYF. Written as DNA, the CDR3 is TGTGCCAGCAGCTTGGGGGTAGCAGAGACAGTTCGGTACGAGCAGTACTTC.